This is a list of T cell receptor beta chains from one sample in a study of T cells in localized non-small cell lung cancer. Data came from immunoSEQ multiplex PCR; TCRdb stores just in-frame clones and leaves some out. Of approximately 2,800 clones listed, about a quarter were seen once; the top ten hold around 10%. The sample in question was normal lung tissue next to the tumor, obtained before any cancer treatment. The receptor source for this set is a woman between 35 and 70 years old with stage I lung adenocarcinoma. CDR3s include the opening cysteine and the closing phenylalanine or tryptophan. A D gene is named only where the DNA matches it firmly. Only some rows state a clone size, as once, few, many or a class for expanded clones.

TGCGCCAGCAGCTGGGACAGGGCAATTGAAGCTTTCTTT,CASSWDRAIEAFF,TRBJ1-1,TRBD1,-,TRBV23-1,13
TGTGCCAGCAGCCCTTACGGAGCGGGACGGGATAGAGAGACCCAGTACTTC,CASSPYGAGRDRETQYF,TRBJ2-5,TRBD2,-,TRBV6-8,17
TGTGCCAGCAGTGAAGCCAGGCGGGGCTACACCTTC,CASSEARRGYTF,TRBJ1-2,-,-,TRBV25-1,12
TGCGCCAGCAGAGGGAGCCAACAGCTCACAGATACGCAGTATTTT,CASRGSQQLTDTQYF,TRBJ2-3,-,-,TRBV5-1,15
TGTGCCAGCAGGGGATATACAGGGAAGAACGAGCAGTACTTC,CASRGYTGKNEQYF,TRBJ2-7,-,-,TRBV28,14
TGCAGCGTTGAGGGCTGGACTTCCACCGGGGAGCTGTTTTTT,CSVEGWTSTGELFF,TRBJ2-2,-,-,TRBV29-1,14
TGCGCCAGCAGCTTGGGGGCCCCTGGGGCCAACGTCCTGACTTTC,CASSLGAPGANVLTF,TRBJ2-6,-,-,TRBV5-1,15
TGTGCCAGCAGTTTGGGACAGGGGGTACCCTACGAGCAGTACTTC,CASSLGQGVPYEQYF,TRBJ2-7,TRBD1,few,TRBV6-8,15
TGTGCCACTACAACCACCGGGGAGCTGTTTTTT,CATTTTGELFF,TRBJ2-2,-,-,TRBV6-7,11
TGTGCCAGCAGCGTAGGAGGGCACAATGAGCAGTTCTTC,CASSVGGHNEQFF,TRBJ2-1,-,-,TRBV9,13
TGTGCCAGCAGCTTGTCCCAGGGAGGGACCAACACCGGGGAGCTGTTTTTT,CASSLSQGGTNTGELFF,TRBJ2-2,TRBD2,-,TRBV11-1,17
TGTGCCAGCTCACGCACGACGGGGCGGGACACTGAAGCTTTCTTT,CASSRTTGRDTEAFF,TRBJ1-1,-,once,TRBV18,15
TGTGCCAGCAGGATGACAGGGGAACAGTTCTTC,CASRMTGEQFF,TRBJ2-1,TRBD1,-,TRBV6-4,11
TGTGCCAGTAACCCGGGACAGGGAAGCACTGAAGCTTTCTTT,CASNPGQGSTEAFF,TRBJ1-1,TRBD1,-,TRBV19,14
TGTGCCAGCAGCCTCCGGGACAGCCCATACAATGAGCAGTTCTTC,CASSLRDSPYNEQFF,TRBJ2-1,TRBD1,-,TRBV11-3,15
TGTGCCAGCTCACCTCTGATGCAGGAGGGGAGGGCTTTCTTT,CASSPLMQEGRAFF,TRBJ1-1,-,few,TRBV18,14
TGTGCCAGCAGCCAAGCGCAGGACAGGGGCACAGATACGCAGTATTTT,CASSQAQDRGTDTQYF,TRBJ2-3,TRBD1,-,TRBV14,16
TGCAGCGTTGGAAGCCAGGTGAACACTGAAGCTTTCTTT,CSVGSQVNTEAFF,TRBJ1-1,-,few,TRBV29-1,13
TGTGCCAGCAGCTTAAGGCAGCTCCAAGAGACCCAGTACTTC,CASSLRQLQETQYF,TRBJ2-5,-,-,TRBV9,14
TGTGCCAGCAGCCGAAACAGGGAACGCACTGAAGCTTTCTTT,CASSRNRERTEAFF,TRBJ1-1,-,-,TRBV11-3,14
TGTGCCAGTAGTATTAGCTCGGGACCCTACAATGAGCAGTTCTTC,CASSISSGPYNEQFF,TRBJ2-1,-,-,TRBV19,15
TGCAGCGCGCGGGACAGGGACTACGAGCAGTACTTC,CSARDRDYEQYF,TRBJ2-7,TRBD1,-,TRBV29-1,12
TGTGCCAGCAGACGCCAGGAGGGGGCCCCAGGGTATGGCTACACCTTC,CASRRQEGAPGYGYTF,TRBJ1-2,TRBD1,few,TRBV28,16
TGTGCCAGTAGTATCGGGGCCGGGGGAGATACGCAGTATTTT,CASSIGAGGDTQYF,TRBJ2-3,-,-,TRBV19,14
TGTGCCAGCAGCTTGGGGGGACTAGCGGGGTACAATGAGCAGTTCTTC,CASSLGGLAGYNEQFF,TRBJ2-1,TRBD2,few,TRBV11-3,16
TGCGCCAGCAGCTTGGTCGGGAGAGGCCGGGAGCTGTTTTTT,CASSLVGRGRELFF,TRBJ2-2,-,-,TRBV5-1,14
TGTGCCAGTAGTAGTTCGGTCGGGGGAAAGACCCAGTACTTC,CASSSSVGGKTQYF,TRBJ2-5,-,-,TRBV19,14
TGTGCCAGTAGTAACGGGAACTTCTACAATGAGCAGTTCTTC,CASSNGNFYNEQFF,TRBJ2-1,-,-,TRBV19,14
TGTGCCAGCAGTTACTCGGGACTTAACTATGGCTACACCTTC,CASSYSGLNYGYTF,TRBJ1-2,-,few,TRBV6-8,14